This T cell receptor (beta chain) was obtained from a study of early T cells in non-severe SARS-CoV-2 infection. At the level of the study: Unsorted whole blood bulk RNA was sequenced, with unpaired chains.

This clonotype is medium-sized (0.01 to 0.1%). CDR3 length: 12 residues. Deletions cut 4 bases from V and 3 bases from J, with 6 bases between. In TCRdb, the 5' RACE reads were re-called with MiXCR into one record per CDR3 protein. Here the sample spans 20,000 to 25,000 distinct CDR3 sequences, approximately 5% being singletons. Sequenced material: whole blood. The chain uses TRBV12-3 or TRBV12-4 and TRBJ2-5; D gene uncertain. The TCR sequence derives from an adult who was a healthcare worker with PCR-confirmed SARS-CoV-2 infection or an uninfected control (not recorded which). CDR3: CASSSGKETQYF. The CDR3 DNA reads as TGTGCCAGCAGTTCTGGGAAAGAGACCCAGTACTTC.